This T cell receptor (beta chain) comes out of a study of CD8+CD57+ T cells in acquired aplastic anemia (dated by TCRdb to 2016 to 2019). Regarding the research as a whole: Extracted DNA from sorted CD4+ and CD8+ cells averaged approximately 3 ug, ranging from roughly 0.19 to 27.4 ug. An average of approximately 10 million reads for CD4+ cells and 12 million or so reads for CD8+ cells was obtained from healthy donor samples.

On the study overall, not on this receptor specifically: Twenty-nine CD8+ CDR3 sequences were shared between patients and controls but appeared highly expressed in patients and within their immunodominant clones. CD8+ Simpson's diversity did not differ significantly between patients and healthy controls (P=0.060).

From the germline V gene (reference sequence), CDR1 is LNHNV and CDR2 is YYDKDF. Trimming costs V 3 bases and J 1 base, and their ends lie 6 bases apart. Spanning cysteine to phenylalanine, the CDR3 consists of 13 amino acids. Only the CDR3 DNA is retained, 39 bases long and in frame from the first base. Comments on this clonotype: Its recognized antigen is unknown. Per-base qualities were not stored, and no clone one base away is much larger.

TCR repertoires of sorted CD4+ and CD8+ blood T cells from severe aplastic anemia patients and healthy subjects were deep-sequenced in the study. Ficoll-Paque density gradient centrifugation was used to isolate peripheral blood mononuclear cells. Before DNA extraction, CD4+ and CD8+ T cells were sorted by FACS or by magnetic beads. Genomic DNA served as template for TCR beta VDJ combination and CDR3 sequence profiling. TCR repertoire sequencing was run on an Illumina HiSeq 2000. Per the original workflow: Repertoire assessment relied on Simpson's diversity index, CDR3 size and DJ length profiles, and TRBV/TRBJ rearrangement plots. The immunodominant clone was defined as the most abundant DNA sequence in deep sequencing data. CDR3 amino acid sequences were screened for sharing across subjects and compared with published repertoires and the VDJdb database. The public sequencing data were trimmed at Q25 with fastp and processed into clonotypes with MiXCR by TCRdb, which kept only in-frame beta chains. Under each unique CDR3 protein, matching rows form one entry showing the most common genes and DNA. What appears here as the V and J calls and clone size reflects TCRdb's work, not the paper's. Across this sample there are 150,000 to 200,000 distinct CDR3 sequences, with 40% to 50% seen only once. The leading ten clones occupy under 3.5% of the sample.

This receptor was obtained from a human donor in good health. The chain links TRBV15 with TRBJ1-1; possibly the D gene is TRBD1, per 6 matching bases. The sequenced material came from sorted CD4+, CD8+, or CD8+CD57+ T cells (not recorded which) from PBMCs. The nucleotide sequence is TGTGCCACCAGCAGGGACAGGAACACTGAAGCTTTCTTT. Translated, it reads CATSRDRNTEAFF. When the CDR3 is completed using the reference TRBV15 and TRBJ1-1 genes on either side, the full variable domain is DAMVIQNPRYQVTQFGKPVTLSCSQTLNHNVMYWYQQKSSQAPKLLFHYYDKDFNNEADTPDNFQSRRPNTSFCFLDIRSPGLGDTAMYLCATSRDRNTEAFFGQGTRLTVV.